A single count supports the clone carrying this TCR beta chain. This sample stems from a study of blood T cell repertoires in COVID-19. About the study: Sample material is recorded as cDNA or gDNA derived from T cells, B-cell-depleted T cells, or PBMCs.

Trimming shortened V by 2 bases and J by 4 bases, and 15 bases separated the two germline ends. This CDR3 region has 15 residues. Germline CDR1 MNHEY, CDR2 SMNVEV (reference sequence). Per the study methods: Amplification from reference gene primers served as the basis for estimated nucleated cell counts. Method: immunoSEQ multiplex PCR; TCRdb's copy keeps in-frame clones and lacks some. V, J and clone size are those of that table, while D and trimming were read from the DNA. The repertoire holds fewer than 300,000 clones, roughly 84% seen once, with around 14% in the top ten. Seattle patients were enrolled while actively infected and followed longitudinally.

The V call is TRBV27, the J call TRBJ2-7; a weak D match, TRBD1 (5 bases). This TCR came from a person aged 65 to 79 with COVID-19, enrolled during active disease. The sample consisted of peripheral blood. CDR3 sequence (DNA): TGTGCCAGCAGTTTAAGTAGGGGCAGCTCATACGAGCAGTACTTC. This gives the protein CASSLSRGSSYEQYF.